The present TCR beta chain was sequenced within a study of cytotoxic CD8 clonotypes in ibrutinib-treated CLL. Points from the study as a whole: Sampling of sustained-remission and progressing patients occurred at differing times. Against age-matched healthy donors, baseline clonality ran higher and tracked circulating CD8+ T-cell counts.

The germline V gene encodes CDR1 MGHDK and CDR2 SYGVNS. The CDR3 is made up of 15 amino acids. V shed 3 bases and J shed 0 bases, with 9 bases lying between them. Details on this clone: Its antigen is undetermined.

Repertoires were generated with immunoSEQ multiplex PCR, while TCRdb's copy carries only in-frame clones and drops some. The data contain hundreds of thousands of clones, approximately 79% of them singletons. The source was PBMCs, collected after 12 months of ibrutinib treatment. This clonotype was sampled from a human donor with chronic lymphocytic leukemia. The rearrangement joins TRBV25-1 to TRBJ1-3; D gene ambiguous. In nucleotides, the CDR3 is TGTGCCAGCAGTGAGGGAGGTAGCTCTGGAAACACCATATATTTT. Translating gives CASSEGGSSGNTIYF. Combining the CDR3 with reference TRBV25-1 and TRBJ1-3 gives the whole variable domain EADIYQTPRYLVIGTGKKITLECSQTMGHDKMYWYQQDPGMELHLIHYSYGVNSTEKGDLSSESTVSRIRTEHFPLTLESARPSHTSQYLCASSEGGSSGNTIYFGEGSWLTVV.